The rows below give T cell receptor beta chains drawn from one sample of a study of control samples from healthy donors and cancer patients. Only in-frame clones appear in the TCRdb table, and some are missing; sequencing was by immunoSEQ multiplex PCR. The data contain over 70,000 clones, roughly nine tenths of them singletons. The sequenced sample consisted of blood. These receptors came from a woman in her sixties or seventies in good health. Each CDR3 is given with its conserved first and last residue. The D gene is left open where the match is weak. The size field is filled for only some rows; it gives once, few, many or a size class.

J gene,clone size,D gene,CDR3 length,V gene,CDR3 DNA,CDR3 protein
TRBJ1-1,-,-,14,TRBV3-1/TRBV3-2,TGTGCCAGCAGCCAGGTCGTTGGGGAGAGAGGAGCTTTCTTT,CASSQVVGERGAFF
TRBJ1-2,once,-,17,TRBV28,TGTGCCAGCAGTCCCATACGGACTGAGCCGTCGGACTATGGCTACACCTTC,CASSPIRTEPSDYGYTF
TRBJ1-6,-,-,15,TRBV7-2,TGTGCCAGCAGCTTATATAGGCCTGGGGGTGGACCCCTCCACTTT,CASSLYRPGGGPLHF
TRBJ1-1,-,-,13,TRBV7-9,TGTGCCAGCAGCCCAGTCTGGGGAACTGAAGCTTTCTTT,CASSPVWGTEAFF
TRBJ1-1,-,-,13,TRBV2,TGTGCCAGCAGCGTTCCCGGGGGCACTGAAGCTTTCTTT,CASSVPGGTEAFF
TRBJ1-6,once,TRBD1,15,TRBV4-1,TGCGCCAGCAGCCGCGAGGGGACAGGGAATTCACCCCTCCACTTT,CASSREGTGNSPLHF
TRBJ2-3,-,TRBD1,14,TRBV9,TGTGCCAGCAGCGTATCGGGACAGGGGGTTTCGCAGTATTTT,CASSVSGQGVSQYF
TRBJ2-5,few,-,12,TRBV2,TGTGCCTCGCAGGGATATCAAGAGACCCAGTACTTC,CASQGYQETQYF
TRBJ2-2,-,TRBD1,15,TRBV20-1,TGCAGTGCTAGTCGGGACAGGGCGAACACCGGGGAGCTGTTTTTT,CSASRDRANTGELFF
TRBJ1-1,once,-,13,TRBV21-1,TGTGCCAGCGGCCAGGTTGAGAACACTGAAGCTTTCTTT,CASGQVENTEAFF
TRBJ1-2,few,-,13,TRBV6-2/TRBV6-3,TGTGCCAGCAGTTACTCCGAAAACTATGGCTACACCTTC,CASSYSENYGYTF
TRBJ1-4,-,-,14,TRBV3-1/TRBV3-2,TGTGCCAGCAGCCAAGACGGGAACGGTGAAAAACTGTTTTTT,CASSQDGNGEKLFF
TRBJ2-1,-,-,16,TRBV7-9,TGTGCCAGCAGCTGGAGTCCGGGAGAGGGGGGCAATGAGCAGTTCTTC,CASSWSPGEGGNEQFF
TRBJ1-5,-,-,15,TRBV19,TGTGCCAGTGGACGAGGACCTTATAGCAATCAGCCCCAGCATTTT,CASGRGPYSNQPQHF
TRBJ1-5,-,-,14,TRBV5-1,TGCGCCAGCAGCTTGGAGGGACCTAATCAGCCCCAGCATTTT,CASSLEGPNQPQHF
TRBJ1-2,-,TRBD1,12,TRBV19,TGTGCCAGTAGTCTACAGGGGTTTGGCTACACCTTC,CASSLQGFGYTF
TRBJ1-6,-,TRBD1,14,TRBV19,TGTGCCAGTAGTTCCGGGACAGATAATTCACCCCTCCACTTT,CASSSGTDNSPLHF
TRBJ2-3,-,-,14,TRBV4-1,TGCGCCAGCAGCCAAGATCCGGGAACAGATACGCAGTATTTT,CASSQDPGTDTQYF
TRBJ2-7,medium-sized,-,15,TRBV5-1,TGCGCCAGCAGCTTGTCGGGGTGGGGCTCCTACGAGCAGTACTTC,CASSLSGWGSYEQYF
TRBJ2-1,-,-,14,TRBV7-2,TGTGCCAGCAGCTTCCTGGCAGGGAACAATGAGCAGTTCTTC,CASSFLAGNNEQFF
TRBJ1-6,-,-,15,TRBV5-8,TGTGCCAGCAGCTTCGGGGTCAGATATAATTCACCCCTCCACTTT,CASSFGVRYNSPLHF
TRBJ1-2,-,TRBD1,17,TRBV11-3,TGTGCCAGCAGCTCAACTACCAGGACAGGGGCCACTACTGGCTACACCTTC,CASSSTTRTGATTGYTF
TRBJ1-5,-,-,15,TRBV18,TGTGCCAGCTCACCTAACAAGGGGAACAATCAGCCCCAGCATTTT,CASSPNKGNNQPQHF
TRBJ1-4,-,TRBD1,14,TRBV5-1,TGCGCCAGCAGCTCGGGACAGGGTAATGAAAAACTGTTTTTT,CASSSGQGNEKLFF
TRBJ2-2,-,-,14,TRBV2,TGTGCCAGCAGAGTGCAGGGGCGGACCGGGGAGCTGTTTTTT,CASRVQGRTGELFF
TRBJ1-1,once,-,14,TRBV19,TGTGCCAGTAGTAGGTCCCAGGTGAACACTGAAGCTTTCTTT,CASSRSQVNTEAFF
TRBJ1-2,-,-,9,TRBV25-1,TGTGCCAGCAGCTGTGGCTACACCTTC,CASSCGYTF
TRBJ2-1,-,-,14,TRBV2,TGTGCCAGCAGACAGGGGGGGGCCTACAATGAGCAGTTCTTC,CASRQGGAYNEQFF
TRBJ2-1,once,TRBD2,15,TRBV4-3,TGCGCCAGCAGCCAAGATGGGACTAACTACAATGAGCAGTTCTTC,CASSQDGTNYNEQFF
TRBJ1-1,-,-,14,TRBV3-1/TRBV3-2,TGTGCCAGCAGCCTCCGGACGGCGAACACTGAAGCTTTCTTT,CASSLRTANTEAFF
TRBJ1-3,-,TRBD1,15,TRBV11-1,TGTGCCAGCGGGGGAAACAGGGGACCTGGAAACACCATATATTTT,CASGGNRGPGNTIYF
TRBJ1-4,-,TRBD1,13,TRBV6-5,TGTGCCAGCAGGCGGGACAGCAATGAAAAACTGTTTTTT,CASRRDSNEKLFF
TRBJ2-3,-,TRBD1,14,TRBV19,TGTGCCAGTAGGCGGACAGGGACCACAGATACGCAGTATTTT,CASRRTGTTDTQYF